This T cell receptor (beta chain) was sequenced during a study of T cells in Graves' hyperthyroidism and ophthalmopathy. Study-wide points: Most thyroid clonotypes expanded above 0.001 appeared in blood too.

Absent ophthalmopathy progression within 18 months defined stable Graves' hyperthyroidism. In making diagnoses, clinical symptoms, serum thyroxine and TRAb, thyroid ultrasound and orbital computed tomography were all used. Ten or more counts support this clonotype. What it binds is not known. The CDR3 regions of TCR beta were amplified from RNA transcripts. An initial round of RT-PCR targeting the TCR CDR3 relied on the HTBI primer set. Each CDR3 protein gets one entry after TCRdb re-called the multiplex PCR reads with MiXCR. The sample contains approximately 98,000 distinct CDR3 sequences, about 37% of which appear only once. Germline V gene lookup returns CDR1 SGHKS and CDR2 YYEKEE (reference sequence). CDR3 size: 14 residues. V was trimmed by 4 bases and J by 3 bases, leaving 11 bases between them.

This sequence joins TRBV5-5 and TRBJ1-5, with D perhaps matching TRBD1 (5 bases). This sequence originates from a woman younger than 45 with Graves' hyperthyroidism. Sequenced material: peripheral blood or thyroid tissue (not recorded which). CDR3 loop: CASSRLDNNQPQHF. The DNA for the CDR3 is TGTGCCAGCAGCCGGTTGGACAACAATCAGCCCCAGCATTTT.